This T cell receptor beta chain was retrieved from a study of blood T cell repertoires in COVID-19. In the original analysis: Cell counts per sample came from amplifying reference gene primers. Using immunoSEQ multiplex PCR, the repertoire was profiled, and TCRdb retains in-frame clones only, with some absent. That table gives V, J and clone size, and the DNA gave D and trimming. The profile shows 450,000 to 500,000 clones, roughly 88% of them singletons. Germline assignment: CDR1 SGHTA and CDR2 FQGNSA. This CDR3 spans 17 amino acids. V dropped 1 base and J dropped 8 bases, with 22 bases sitting between them.

The receptor was isolated from a human donor in a cohort sampled during active COVID-19. The chain carries TRBV7-2 and TRBJ2-3; D is perhaps TRBD1 (6 bases). What was sequenced was peripheral blood. The CDR3: CASSLEGDQGPEGTQYF. In nucleotides, the CDR3 is TGTGCCAGCAGCTTAGAAGGGGATCAGGGGCCAGAGGGTACGCAGTATTTT.